This TCR beta chain was retrieved from a study of blood T cell repertoires in COVID-19. Study information: Sites across the United States, Italy and Spain contributed samples from acute and convalescent COVID-19. In each case, the material was cDNA or gDNA derived from T cells, B-cell-depleted T cells, or PBMCs.

Trimming left V 7 bases short and J 4 bases short, with 8 bases between. Germline CDR1 and CDR2: MDHEN and SYDVKM. The CDR3 contains 12 residues. Authors' methods: Nucleated cell number was recorded as an estimate derived from reference gene primer amplification. The data were produced by immunoSEQ multiplex PCR, yet TCRdb's version contains in-frame clones alone and is incomplete. The DNA was the basis for D and trimming; V, J and clone size are from that table. Found here are 300,000 to 450,000 clones, roughly 85% of them singletons; the top ten hold approximately 3.6%. The specimen was peripheral blood. This sequence joins TRBV28 and TRBJ2-1; no clear D gene. The TCR originated in a woman in her late teens or twenties with acute or convalescent COVID-19. In DNA form, the CDR3 reads TGTGCCAGCATTACGGGTTACAATGAGCAGTTCTTC. Encoded protein: CASITGYNEQFF.